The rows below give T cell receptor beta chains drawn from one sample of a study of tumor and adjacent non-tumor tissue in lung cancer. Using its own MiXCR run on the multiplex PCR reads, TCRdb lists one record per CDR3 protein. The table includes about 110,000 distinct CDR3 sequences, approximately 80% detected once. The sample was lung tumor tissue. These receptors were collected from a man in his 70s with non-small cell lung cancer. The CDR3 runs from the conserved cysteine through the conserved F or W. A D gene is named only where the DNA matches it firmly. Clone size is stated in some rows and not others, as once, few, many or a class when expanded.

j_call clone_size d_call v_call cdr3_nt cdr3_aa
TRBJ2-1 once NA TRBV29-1 TGCAGCGTTGAGGATTTTGGGGTGTACAATAAGCAGTTCTTC CSVEDFGVYNKQFF
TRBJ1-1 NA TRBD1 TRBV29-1 TGTAGCGTTCTGGACAGGTGCAGGGAGACTGAAGCTTTCTTT CSVLDRCRETEAFF
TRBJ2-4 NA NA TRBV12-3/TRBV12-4 TGTGCCAGCAGTTTAGTTCCGAGAAAGGGGATTAACATTCAGTACTTC CASSLVPRKGINIQYF
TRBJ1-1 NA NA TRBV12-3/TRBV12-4 TGTGCCAGCAGCTTTCGGAACACACAGAATGCTTTCTTT CASSFRNTQNAFF
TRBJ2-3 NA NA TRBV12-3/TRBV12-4 TGTGCCAGCAGTTTTAGCAAAGGGAACATTGTGACAGATACGCAATATTTT CASSFSKGNIVTDTQYF
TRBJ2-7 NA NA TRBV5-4 TGTGCCAACAGCTTGGCAGGACAAGCCTACGAGCAGTACTTC CANSLAGQAYEQYF
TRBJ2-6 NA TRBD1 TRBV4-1 TGCACCAGCAGCCAAGATGTTTCCGGGACAGGCTCTGGGGCCAACGTCCTGACTTTT CTSSQDVSGTGSGANVLTF
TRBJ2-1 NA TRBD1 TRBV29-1 TGCAGCGTTGAACTGCTTCACGGACAGGGAAGTGGATACAATGACCAGTTCTTC CSVELLHGQGSGYNDQFF
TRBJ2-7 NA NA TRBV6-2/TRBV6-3 TGTGCCAGCAGTTACATGGGACGATATCCCCACGAGCAGTACTTC CASSYMGRYPHEQYF
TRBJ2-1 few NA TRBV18 TGTGCCAGCTCACCCGCTGGCGAGCAGTTCTTC CASSPAGEQFF
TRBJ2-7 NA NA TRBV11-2 TGTTGCAGCAGCCAATGGACCGAGCACGAGCAGTACTTC CCSSQWTEHEQYF
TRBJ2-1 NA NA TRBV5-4 TGTGCCTGCAGCTTTGGGGGTATGGTGGGGAATGAGCAGTTCTTC CACSFGGMVGNEQFF
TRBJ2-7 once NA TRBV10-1 TGCCCCAGCAGTTCAACAGGGTCGAGGCTTGGCGATCAGTACTTC CPSSSTGSRLGDQYF
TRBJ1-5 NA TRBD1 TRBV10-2 TGCGCCAGGAAAATCAACAGGGGTGGTAGCAATAGGCCCCAGCATTTT CARKINRGGSNRPQHF
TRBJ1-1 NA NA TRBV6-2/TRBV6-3 TGTGCCAGCAGTTCCACGGGGCTGAGCACTGAAGCTTTCTTT CASSSTGLSTEAFF
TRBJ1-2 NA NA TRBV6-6 TGTGCCTGCAGACCATTCAAGGGGCCTAACTATGGCTACACCTTC CACRPFKGPNYGYTF
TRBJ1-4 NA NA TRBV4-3 TGCGCCAGCAGCCAGGCCAGTCGTCACGGAAAACTGTTTTTT CASSQASRHGKLFF
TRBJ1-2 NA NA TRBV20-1 TGCAGTACTAGTCAGCAATTTGGCTACACCTTC CSTSQQFGYTF
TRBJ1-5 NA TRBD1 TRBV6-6 TGTGACAGCAGTTCTAGGGACAGAGGCAGCAATCAGCCTCAGCATTTT CDSSSRDRGSNQPQHF
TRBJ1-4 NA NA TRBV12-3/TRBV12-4 TGTGCCAGCAGTCCGGCAGGCCTTAATAAAAAACTGTTTTTT CASSPAGLNKKLFF
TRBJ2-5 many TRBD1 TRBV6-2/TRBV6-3 TGTGCCAGCAGCAGGGGGCGAGAGACCCAGTACTTC CASSRGRETQYF
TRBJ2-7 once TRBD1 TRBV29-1 TGCACCGTTTTGAGGGCAGGGGGAATCTACGAGCAGGACTTC CTVLRAGGIYEQDF
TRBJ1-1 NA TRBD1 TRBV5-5 TGTGCCAGTAGGGGACAGGTCCGCGGCACTGAAGCTTTCTTT CASRGQVRGTEAFF
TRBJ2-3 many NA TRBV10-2 TGCGCCAGCAGTGAGAACACAGATACGCAGTATTTT CASSENTDTQYF
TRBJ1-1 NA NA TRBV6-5 TGTGCTAGCAGTATACCAACGAGGGCAGGGGTTGCCGAAGCTTTCTTT CASSIPTRAGVAEAFF
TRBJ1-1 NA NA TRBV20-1 TGCAGTAGTAGTTTCAGCTCTCTGGGGACTGAAGCTTTCTTT CSSSFSSLGTEAFF
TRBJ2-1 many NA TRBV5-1 TGCGCCAGCAGCTTGGTAGTTGACAATGAGCAGTTCTTC CASSLVVDNEQFF
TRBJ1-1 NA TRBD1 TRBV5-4 TGTGCCAGCAGTTCTAAGACCGGGACAGAGGGCACTGAAGCTTTCTTT CASSSKTGTEGTEAFF
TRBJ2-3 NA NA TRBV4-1 TGCACCAGTAGCCAAGCGTTGGACAATACGCAGTATTTT CTSSQALDNTQYF
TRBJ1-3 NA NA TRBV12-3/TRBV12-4 TGTGCCGGCAGTTTCTCTCTCCCCCATTCTGGAAACACCATATATTTT CAGSFSLPHSGNTIYF
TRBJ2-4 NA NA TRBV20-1 TGCAGTGCCGTTCATAGTGGGAGCGAGGCCAAAAACATTCAGTACTTC CSAVHSGSEAKNIQYF
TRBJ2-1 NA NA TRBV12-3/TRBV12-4 TGTGCCAGCACCAGGTACAATGAGCAATTCTTC CASTRYNEQFF
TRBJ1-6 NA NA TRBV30 TGCGCCTGGAGGCCAGGAGACAATTCACCCCTCCACTTT CAWRPGDNSPLHF
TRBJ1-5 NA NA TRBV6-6 TGTGCCAGTAGTTACTCGGGAGAACAGCATTTT CASSYSGEQHF
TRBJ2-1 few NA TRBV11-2 TGTGCCAGCAGCTTAGGGTTCGCGGGGACCTACAATGAGCAGTTCTTC CASSLGFAGTYNEQFF
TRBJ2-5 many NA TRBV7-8 TGTGCCAGCAGCTCCACCGCTACAGGGGGAGGGTCCAAGTTTTCCCAGTACTTC CASSSTATGGGSKFSQYF
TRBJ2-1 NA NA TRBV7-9 TGTGCCAGCAGCCCCTTCGGGGGCGGACACAATGAGCAGTTCTTC CASSPFGGGHNEQFF
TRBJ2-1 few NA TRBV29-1 TGCATCGTTGAGGGTGTCCCCTGTCGGGACCACAATGAGCAGTTCTTC CIVEGVPCRDHNEQFF
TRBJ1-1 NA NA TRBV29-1 TGCGACGCTGATCCGGGACCGAGAGATGAAGCTTTCTTT CDADPGPRDEAFF
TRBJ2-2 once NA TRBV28 TGTGCCAGCAGGATGCCGGGGCTAACAAAAACCGGGGAGCTGTTTTTT CASRMPGLTKTGELFF
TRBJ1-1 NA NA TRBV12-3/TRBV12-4 TGTGCCAGCAGTTCCGGCTGGGATCAAGCTTTCTTT CASSSGWDQAFF
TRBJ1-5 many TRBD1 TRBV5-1 TGCGCCAGCAGCTTTTCAGGGGGCATCGATCAGCCCCAGCATTTT CASSFSGGIDQPQHF
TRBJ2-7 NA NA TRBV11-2 TGTGCCAGCAGCCCCGAGAGAGGGCCCTCCTCCGAGCAGTACTTC CASSPERGPSSEQYF
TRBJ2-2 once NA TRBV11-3 TGTGCCAGCAGCCAGGACGGAAAATACACCGGGGAGCTGTATTTT CASSQDGKYTGELYF
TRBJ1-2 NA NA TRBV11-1 TGTGTCAGCAGCTTGTACAAATATGGCTACACCTTC CVSSLYKYGYTF
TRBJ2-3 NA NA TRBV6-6 TGTGCCAGCAGTTATCGGCATGGCAGGGGAGATACGCAGTATTTT CASSYRHGRGDTQYF
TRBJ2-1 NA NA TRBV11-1 TGTGCCAACTCGGACATGCGCAATGAGCAGTTCTTC CANSDMRNEQFF
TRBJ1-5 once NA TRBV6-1 TGTGCCAGTTGGGGAGGGAATCAGCCCCAGCATTTT CASWGGNQPQHF
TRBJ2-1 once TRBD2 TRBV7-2 TGTGCCGGCAGCCCGTGGACTAGCGGGGTAAATGAGCAGTTCTTC CAGSPWTSGVNEQFF
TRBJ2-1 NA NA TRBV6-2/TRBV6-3 TGTGCCAGAAACAGAGACGGCTACAATGAGCAGTTCTTC CARNRDGYNEQFF
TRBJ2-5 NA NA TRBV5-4 TGTGACAGCAGCTTGGGTGGTACTGCTGGGACCCAGTACTTC CDSSLGGTAGTQYF
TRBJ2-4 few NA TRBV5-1 TGCGCTAGCAGCCCCTCGGGTAATCGCCTAAACATTCAGTACTTC CASSPSGNRLNIQYF
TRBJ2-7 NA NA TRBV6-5 TGTGCCGTCGGAAGGAGACTAGTTGGTTCTTACGAGCAGAACTTC CAVGRRLVGSYEQNF
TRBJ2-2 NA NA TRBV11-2 TGTGCCAGTAGCTTAGCATCAGGAGGGGCGAACACCGGGGAGCTGTTTTTT CASSLASGGANTGELFF
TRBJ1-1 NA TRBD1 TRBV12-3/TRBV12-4 TGTGCCTGCAGTGGACAGGGGGGCTTGAACACTGAAGTTTTCTTT CACSGQGGLNTEVFF
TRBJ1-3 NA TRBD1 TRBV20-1 TGCAGTGTTCCTCCGACAGGGGGCGGGAACACCATAAATTTT CSVPPTGGGNTINF
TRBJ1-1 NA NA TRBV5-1 TGCGTCAGCAGCTTGGTAGTTGGTACGAACACTGAAGCTTTCTTT CVSSLVVGTNTEAFF
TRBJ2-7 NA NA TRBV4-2 TGTGCCAGCAGTCAAGGACCGGGTCTCTACGAGCAGTACTTT CASSQGPGLYEQYF